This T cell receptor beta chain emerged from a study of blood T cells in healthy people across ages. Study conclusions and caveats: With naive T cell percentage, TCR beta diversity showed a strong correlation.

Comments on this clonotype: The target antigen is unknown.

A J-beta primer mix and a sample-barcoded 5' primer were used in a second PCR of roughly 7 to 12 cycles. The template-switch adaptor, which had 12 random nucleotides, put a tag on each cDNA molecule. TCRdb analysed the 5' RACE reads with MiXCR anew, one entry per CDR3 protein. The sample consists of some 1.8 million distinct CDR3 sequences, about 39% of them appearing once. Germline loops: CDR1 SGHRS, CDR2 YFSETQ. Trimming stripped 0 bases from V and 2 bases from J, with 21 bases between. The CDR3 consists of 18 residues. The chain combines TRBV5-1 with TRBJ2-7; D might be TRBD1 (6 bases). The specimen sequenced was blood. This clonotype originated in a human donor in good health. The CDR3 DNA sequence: TGCGCCAGCAGCTTGGGGACAGAGATTATCTCAGGAGCCTACGAGCAGTACTTC. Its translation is CASSLGTEIISGAYEQYF. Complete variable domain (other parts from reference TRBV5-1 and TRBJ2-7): KAGVTQTPRYLIKTRGQQVTLSCSPISGHRSVSWYQQTPGQGLQFLFEYFSETQRNKGNFPGRFSGRQFSNSRSEMNVSTLELGDSALYLCASSLGTEIISGAYEQYFGPGTRLTVT.